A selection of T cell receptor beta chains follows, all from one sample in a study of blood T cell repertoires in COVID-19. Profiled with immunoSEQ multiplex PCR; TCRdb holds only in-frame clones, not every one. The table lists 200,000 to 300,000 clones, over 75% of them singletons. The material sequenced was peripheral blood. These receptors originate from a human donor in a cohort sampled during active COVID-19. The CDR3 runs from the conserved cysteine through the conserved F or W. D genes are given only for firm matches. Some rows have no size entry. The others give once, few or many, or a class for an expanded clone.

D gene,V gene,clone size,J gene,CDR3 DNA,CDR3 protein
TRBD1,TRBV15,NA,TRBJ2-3,TGTGCCACCAGCCAGGGGGCCTTCACAGATACGCAGTATTTT,CATSQGAFTDTQYF
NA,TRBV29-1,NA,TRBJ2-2,TGCAGCGTTACCCCTCCAGGGGCAGTCACCGGGGAGCTGTTTTTT,CSVTPPGAVTGELFF
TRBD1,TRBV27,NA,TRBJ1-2,TGTGCCAGCAGTTTCTATCTCGGGACAGGCTATGGCTACACCTTC,CASSFYLGTGYGYTF
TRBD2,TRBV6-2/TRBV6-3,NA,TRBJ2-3,TGTGCCAGCAGCCGCCCTATAGCGGGGGTGACAGATACGCAGTATTTT,CASSRPIAGVTDTQYF
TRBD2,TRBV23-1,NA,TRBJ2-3,TGCGCCAGCAGTCACCTCACTAGCGGGAGGCATACGCAGTATTTT,CASSHLTSGRHTQYF
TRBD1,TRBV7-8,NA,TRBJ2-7,TGTGCCAGCAGCTCCCAACAGCCGGGACAGGGGCCCTACGAGCAGTACTTC,CASSSQQPGQGPYEQYF
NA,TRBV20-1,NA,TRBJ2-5,TGCAGTGCTAGTCTTAGAAGAGGCGGAGAGACCCAGTACTTC,CSASLRRGGETQYF
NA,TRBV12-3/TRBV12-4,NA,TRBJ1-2,TGTGCCAGCAGCACAGGTTCTAACTATGGCTACACCTTC,CASSTGSNYGYTF
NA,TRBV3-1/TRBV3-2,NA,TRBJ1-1,TGTGCCAGCGCGAACCCTAACAGGAGGAACACTGAAGCTTTCTTT,CASANPNRRNTEAFF
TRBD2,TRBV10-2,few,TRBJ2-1,TGCGCCAGCAGCCGCTTTGGAAGCGGGGGGGCGTATGAGCAGTTCTTC,CASSRFGSGGAYEQFF
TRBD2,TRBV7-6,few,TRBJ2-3,TGTGCCAGCAGCTCTCTAGCGGGGGGAACAGATACGCAGTATTTT,CASSSLAGGTDTQYF
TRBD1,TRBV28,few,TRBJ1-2,TGTGCCAGCAGTTCCGCCGACAGGGCCCTCTATGGCTACACCTTC,CASSSADRALYGYTF
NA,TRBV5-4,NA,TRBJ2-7,TGTGCCAGCACTCATACTACAACCTACGAGCAGTACTTC,CASTHTTTYEQYF
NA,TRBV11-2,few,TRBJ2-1,TGTGCCAGCAGCTTATTTCGGGGGTTATACAATGAGCAGTTCTTC,CASSLFRGLYNEQFF
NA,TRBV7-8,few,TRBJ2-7,TGTGCCAGCAGCTTAGTCGGCAGGGGCTACGAGCAGTACTTC,CASSLVGRGYEQYF
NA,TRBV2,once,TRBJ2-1,TGTGCCAGCAGTGATCTAGAGCCTTACAATGAGCAGTTCTTC,CASSDLEPYNEQFF
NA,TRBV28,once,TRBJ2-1,TGTGCCAGCAGTACCCGAACTAGTTACAATGAGCAGTTCTTC,CASSTRTSYNEQFF
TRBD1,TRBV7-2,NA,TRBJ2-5,TGTGCCAGCAGCTTAAGGACAGGGGGTGGGGAGACCCAGTACTTC,CASSLRTGGGETQYF
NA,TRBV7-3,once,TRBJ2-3,TGTGCCAGCAGCTTACTAGGCACAGATACGCAGTATTTT,CASSLLGTDTQYF
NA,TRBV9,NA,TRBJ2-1,TGTGCCAGCAGCTATCTTTCCAGCGGAGTTTACAATGAGCAGTTCTTC,CASSYLSSGVYNEQFF
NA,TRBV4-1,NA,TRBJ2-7,TGCGCCAGCAGCCAAGATGAGGGACTCCCGGTGTACTTC,CASSQDEGLPVYF
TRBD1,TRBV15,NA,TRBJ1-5,TGTGCCACCAGCAGAGTGACAGGGCCTCAGCCCCAGCATTTT,CATSRVTGPQPQHF
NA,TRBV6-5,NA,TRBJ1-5,TGTGCCAGCATTAAACAGGGAAGGGGAGATCAGCCCCAGCATTTT,CASIKQGRGDQPQHF
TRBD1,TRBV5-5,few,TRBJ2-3,TGTGCCAGCAGCGTCGGACAGGGTAGCACAGATACGCAGTATTTT,CASSVGQGSTDTQYF
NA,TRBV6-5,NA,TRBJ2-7,TGTGCCAGCAGCCTGGTGGGGCAGGGTATTTACGAGCAGTACTTC,CASSLVGQGIYEQYF
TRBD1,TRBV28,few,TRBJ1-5,TGTGCCAGCATCCCCCGGGACAGGGCGAATCAGCCCCAGCATTTT,CASIPRDRANQPQHF
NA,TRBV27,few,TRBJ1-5,TGTGCCAGCAGTCCCCGACTAAATCAGCCCCAGCATTTT,CASSPRLNQPQHF
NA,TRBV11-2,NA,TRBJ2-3,TGTGCCAGCGCGACTCCCCTCCCAGATACGCAGTATTTT,CASATPLPDTQYF
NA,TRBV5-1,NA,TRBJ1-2,TGCGCCAGCAGCCTTGTGGCAGGGGAATTCGGTGGCTACACCTTC,CASSLVAGEFGGYTF
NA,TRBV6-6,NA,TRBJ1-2,TGTGCCAGCAGTTTCCGCGAGGTAACAACCTATGGCTACACCTTC,CASSFREVTTYGYTF
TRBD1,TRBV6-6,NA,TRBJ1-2,TGTGCCAGCAGGACAGGGCTCCAGTACGGCTACACCTTC,CASRTGLQYGYTF
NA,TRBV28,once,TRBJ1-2,TGTGCCAGCATCCTAGGGGGGGGTGCTCGTAGCTACACCTTC,CASILGGGARSYTF
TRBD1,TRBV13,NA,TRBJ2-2,TGTGCCAGCAGCGGTGACAGGGGTGGCACCGGGGAGCTGTTTTTT,CASSGDRGGTGELFF